A selection of T cell receptor beta chains follows, all from one sample in a study of vaccination and CD4 T cells after COVID-19. In TCRdb, the PCR reads were re-called with MiXCR into one record per CDR3 protein. Seen here are approximately 15,000 distinct CDR3 sequences, roughly 74% observed once, and the top ten hold around a sixth. No cognate antigen is known for these TCRs. The sequenced material came from CD4+ T cells from blood, cultured in vitro. The origin of the receptors is a human donor who had recovered from COVID-19. Each CDR3 is given with its conserved first and last residue. The D gene is left open where the match is weak. The size of a clone is reported for some rows only, either as once, few or many, or as a class for expanded clones.

clone size	D gene	J gene	V gene	CDR3 protein	CDR3 DNA
-	-	TRBJ1-5	TRBV7-8	CAGSFKGLDNQPQHF	TGTGCCGGCAGCTTCAAAGGGTTGGACAATCAGCCCCAGCATTTT
-	TRBD1	TRBJ1-5	TRBV19	CASSDRGNQPQHF	TGTGCCAGTAGTGACAGGGGGAATCAGCCCCAGCATTTT
-	TRBD1	TRBJ1-5	TRBV7-2	CASSLEGAQQPQHF	TGTGCCAGCAGCTTAGAGGGGGCCCAACAGCCCCAGCATTTT
-	TRBD2	TRBJ2-3	TRBV27	CASSITGTSGSGDTQYF	TGTGCCAGCAGTATCACCGGGACTAGCGGGAGTGGAGATACGCAGTATTTT
few	TRBD2	TRBJ2-2	TRBV7-2	CASSLAAAGGAGELFF	TGTGCCAGCAGCTTAGCAGCGGCGGGAGGGGCCGGGGAGCTGTTTTTT
-	-	TRBJ1-1	TRBV6-2/TRBV6-3	CASNRQGSVEAFF	TGTGCCAGCAATCGGCAAGGGTCGGTTGAAGCTTTCTTT
-	-	TRBJ1-2	TRBV2	CASKDEGRYGYTF	TGTGCCAGCAAAGACGAGGGGAGGTATGGCTACACCTTC
once	TRBD1	TRBJ1-1	TRBV6-8	CAREGQKSLAPMNTEAFF	TGTGCCCGAGAGGGACAGAAGTCCCTCGCGCCCATGAACACTGAAGCTTTCTTT
-	-	TRBJ1-1	TRBV20-1	CSADGRAEAFF	TGCAGTGCGGACGGACGGGCTGAAGCTTTCTTT
-	-	TRBJ1-2	TRBV29-1	CSVGTELYGYTF	TGCAGCGTTGGGACGGAGCTTTATGGCTACACCTTC
-	TRBD1	TRBJ1-2	TRBV7-9	CASSLTGAHYGYTF	TGTGCCAGCAGCTTAACAGGGGCCCACTATGGCTACACCTTC
-	-	TRBJ1-1	TRBV7-2	CASSAQGNTEAFF	TGTGCCAGCAGCGCCCAGGGAAACACTGAAGCTTTCTTT
-	-	TRBJ2-7	TRBV19	CASRPAGGSYEQYF	TGTGCCAGTCGTCCCGCAGGAGGCTCCTACGAGCAGTACTTC
-	-	TRBJ2-7	TRBV20-1	CSAREQSDYEQYF	TGCAGTGCTAGAGAGCAAAGCGACTACGAGCAGTACTTC
-	TRBD1	TRBJ1-3	TRBV28	CASSPDRAGNTIYF	TGTGCCAGCAGCCCGGACAGGGCCGGAAACACCATATATTTT
few	-	TRBJ2-5	TRBV20-1	CSAIKETQYF	TGCAGTGCTATAAAGGAGACCCAGTACTTC
-	-	TRBJ2-2	TRBV19	CASGKARQNTGELFF	TGTGCCAGTGGTAAGGCGCGGCAGAACACCGGGGAGCTGTTTTTT
few	-	TRBJ2-4	TRBV15	CATSRGAKNIQYF	TGTGCCACCAGCAGGGGAGCCAAAAACATTCAGTACTTC
-	-	TRBJ2-6	TRBV7-6	CASSLAPGSSGANVLTF	TGTGCCAGCAGCTTAGCCCCGGGGTCCTCTGGGGCCAACGTCCTGACTTTC
-	-	TRBJ1-1	TRBV20-1	CSAGSRGGANTEAFF	TGCAGTGCTGGGTCCCGGGGCGGGGCGAACACTGAAGCTTTCTTT
-	-	TRBJ1-6	TRBV7-2	CASRPARGSYNSPLHF	TGTGCCAGCAGACCCGCACGAGGGTCTTATAATTCACCCCTCCACTTT
-	-	TRBJ1-5	TRBV4-3	CASSQGAFGPQHF	TGCGCCAGCAGCCAAGGGGCCTTTGGACCCCAGCATTTT
-	-	TRBJ2-5	TRBV18	CASSPYQGETQYF	TGTGCCAGCTCACCCTACCAGGGAGAGACCCAGTACTTC
once	-	TRBJ1-1	TRBV20-1	CSALIGRSHQMNTEAFF	TGCAGTGCTTTAATAGGCAGGTCCCATCAGATGAACACTGAAGCTTTCTTT
-	TRBD1	TRBJ1-2	TRBV28	CASSLDRGYGYTF	TGTGCCAGCAGCCTAGACAGGGGCTATGGCTACACCTTC
few	-	TRBJ1-2	TRBV19	CASSKGNSFRGYTF	TGTGCCAGTAGCAAGGGGAACAGCTTTCGTGGCTACACCTTC
-	-	TRBJ2-7	TRBV5-1	CASSQGQGYSYEQYF	TGCGCCAGCAGCCAGGGCCAGGGGTACTCCTACGAGCAGTACTTC
once	TRBD1	TRBJ1-2	TRBV28	CASSTRQGRNYGYTF	TGTGCCAGCAGTACCCGACAGGGGAGAAACTATGGCTACACCTTC
-	-	TRBJ1-2	TRBV6-1	CASRLTGALGYTF	TGTGCCAGCAGGTTAACAGGAGCCCTTGGCTACACCTTC
-	-	TRBJ1-1	TRBV9	CASSSLPMNTEAFF	TGTGCCAGCAGCAGTCTCCCTATGAACACTGAAGCTTTCTTT
-	-	TRBJ2-1	TRBV7-2	CASSPTWGTPLDNEQFF	TGTGCCAGCAGTCCTACGTGGGGGACCCCATTGGACAATGAGCAGTTCTTC
-	TRBD2	TRBJ2-5	TRBV12-3/TRBV12-4	CASSFGSGGRGETQYF	TGTGCCAGCAGTTTTGGTTCGGGAGGGCGGGGGGAGACCCAGTACTTC
-	-	TRBJ1-6	TRBV2	CASSEFRRNSPLHF	TGTGCCAGCAGTGAATTTAGGCGGAATTCACCCCTCCACTTT
-	TRBD1	TRBJ1-5	TRBV15	CATSTRTGAGGQPQHF	TGTGCCACCAGCACTAGGACAGGGGCCGGGGGGCAGCCCCAGCATTTT
-	TRBD1	TRBJ1-2	TRBV19	CASSTVQGARASGYTF	TGTGCCAGTAGTACGGTACAGGGGGCGAGGGCAAGTGGCTACACCTTC
-	-	TRBJ2-2	TRBV6-1	CASSDWKTGELFF	TGTGCCAGCAGTGATTGGAAAACCGGGGAGCTGTTTTTT
-	TRBD2	TRBJ2-6	TRBV6-1	CASSTSGSSGANVLTF	TGTGCCAGCAGTACTAGCGGCAGCTCTGGGGCCAACGTCCTGACTTTC
-	-	TRBJ1-2	TRBV20-1	CSAHGRPHGYTF	TGCAGTGCCCACGGACGCCCCCATGGCTACACCTTC
-	-	TRBJ2-2	TRBV7-9	CASPLGDTGELFF	TGTGCCAGCCCGTTAGGGGACACCGGGGAGCTGTTTTTT
-	-	TRBJ2-3	TRBV21-1	CASSTITGTSGSTDTQYF	TGTGCCAGCAGCACGATAACCGGGACTAGCGGGAGTACAGATACGCAGTATTTT